These 21 T cell receptor beta chains were sequenced from one sample in a study of cytomegalovirus exposure and HLA in healthy donors. The study ran its PCR with 60 Vbeta and 13 Jbeta primers. Assay used: immunoSEQ multiplex PCR; TCRdb lists only in-frame clones, some missing. The sample's table shows about 120,000 clones. Sequenced input: PBMCs. These receptors were collected from a man between 40 and 49 years old in good health and CMV-seropositive.

The rearrangement links TRBV30 to TRBJ1-5, with D possibly being TRBD1 (6 bases). The CDR3 sequence is 14 residues long. Germline V CDR1 and CDR2: GTSNPN, SVGIG (reference sequence). Trimming took off 1 base at V and 5 bases at J, with 12 bases between the two ends. The CDR3 spells CAWSGGRGDQPQHF. The CDR3 nucleotides are TGTGCCTGGAGTGGGGGCAGGGGTGATCAGCCCCAGCATTTT.

CDR3 in DNA: TGTGCCAGCAGCTTGGAGATAGCGGAAACCTACGAGCAGTACTTC. This translates into CASSLEIAETYEQYF. V gene TRBV5-4 combines with J gene TRBJ2-7; D may be TRBD2 (6 bases). V was pared by 0 bases and J by 2 bases, with 12 bases between. Germline loops: CDR1 SGHNT, CDR2 YYREEE (reference sequence). This CDR3 contains 15 residues.

This sequence joins TRBV7-8 and TRBJ1-4, with no clear D. The CDR3 spans 14 residues. Germline loops: CDR1 SGHVS, CDR2 FQNEAQ. Trimming removed 1 base from V and 4 bases from J, with 7 bases in between. CDR3 loop: CASSLEQINEKLFF. CDR3 nucleotide sequence: TGTGCCAGCAGCTTAGAACAGATTAATGAAAAACTGTTTTTT.

The rearrangement joins TRBV19 to TRBJ2-2; TRBD2 matches 7 bases. The CDR3 is made up of 14 amino acids. J lost 6 bases, V lost 5 bases, and 6 bases had no gene match. CDR1 and CDR2 (germline): LNHDA, SQIVND (reference sequence). CDR3 in DNA: TGTGCCAGTAGTCCGGCGGGAGTCGCCGGGGAGCTGTTTTTT. Translating gives CASSPAGVAGELFF. Drawing the rest from reference TRBV19 and TRBJ2-2, the complete variable domain is DGGITQSPKYLFRKEGQNVTLSCEQNLNHDAMYWYRQDPGQGLRLIYYSQIVNDFQKGDIAEGYSVSREKKESFPLTVTSAQKNPTAFYLCASSPAGVAGELFFGEGSRLTVL.

This chain uses TRBV30 with TRBJ2-7; 9 bases map to TRBD2. Losses at the gene ends were 3 bases for V and 3 bases for J; bases not matched to a gene: 15. This CDR3 comprises 17 residues. From germline, CDR1 is GTSNPN and CDR2 SVGIG (reference sequence). CDR3 sequence reads: CAWRGPWATSGNYEQYF. The CDR3 DNA reads as TGTGCCTGGAGAGGCCCTTGGGCGACTAGCGGAAACTACGAGCAGTACTTC.

J is TRBJ2-5 and V is TRBV5-1; 9 bases fit TRBD1. The end of the DNA fits TRBJ2-7 better, so the J call may be wrong. Germline CDR1 and CDR2: SGHRS and YFSETQ. CDR3 length: 15 amino acids. The CDR3 protein is CASSPRTGGGYEQYF. The CDR3 DNA reads as TGCGCCAGCAGCCCACGAACAGGGGGCGGGTACGAGCAGTACTTC.

This chain joins TRBV6-1 and TRBJ2-7; D gene ambiguous. Trimming removed 1 base at V and 4 bases at J, with 17 bases between. The CDR3 is 16 amino acids. Germline V lookup: CDR1 MNHNS, CDR2 SASEGT. The CDR3 sequence: CASSEGYRAEPYEQYF. CDR3 nucleotide sequence: TGTGCCAGCAGTGAAGGGTACAGAGCAGAGCCTTACGAGCAGTACTTC.

The chain links TRBV4-2 to TRBJ1-2; D gene unclear. Per the germline V gene, CDR1 is LGHNA and CDR2 is YNFKEQ. V dropped 0 bases and J dropped 0 bases, with 11 bases sitting between them. The CDR3 extends over 16 amino acids. The CDR3 DNA follows: TGTGCCAGCAGCCAAGAGCCAACAAATCCTAACTATGGCTACACCTTC. It encodes CASSQEPTNPNYGYTF.

The rearrangement joins TRBV2 to TRBJ2-2, with 7 bases fitting TRBD1. Unmatched junction bases numbered 6, after V lost 7 bases and J lost 4 bases. The germline V gene has CDR1 SNHLY and CDR2 FYNNEI. The CDR3 consists of 14 residues. The CDR3 is CASKLTGSTGELFF. The CDR3, as DNA: TGTGCCAGCAAACTGACAGGGAGCACCGGGGAGCTGTTTTTT. The full variable domain, its missing parts supplied by reference TRBV2 and TRBJ2-2, is EPEVTQTPSHQVTQMGQEVILRCVPISNHLYFYWYRQILGQKVEFLVSFYNNEISEKSEIFDDQFSVERPDGSNFTLKIRSTKLEDSAMYFCASKLTGSTGELFFGEGSRLTVL.

The rearrangement joins TRBV4-1 to TRBJ2-3; TRBD2 aligns across 13 bases. Germline lookup yields CDR1 MGHRA and CDR2 YSYEKL. V gave up 2 bases and J gave up 6 bases; unmatched junction bases: 20. This CDR3 region has 21 residues. The CDR3 DNA follows: TGCGCCAGCAGCCAACCCCCAGGACTAGCGGGGGCACCCGGTTTGAGGGATACGCAGTATTTT. As protein: CASSQPPGLAGAPGLRDTQYF.

This rearrangement joins TRBV19 to TRBJ2-1, with 9 bases matching TRBD1. The CDR3 is 17 amino acids. J lost 10 bases, V lost 4 bases, and 17 bases had no gene match. Germline V gene sequence: CDR1 LNHDA, CDR2 SQIVND (reference sequence). The CDR3 region is CASSTYSGTGRVVEQFF. CDR3 nucleotide sequence: TGTGCCAGTAGTACTTACTCCGGGACAGGGAGGGTAGTGGAGCAGTTCTTC.

J is TRBJ2-1 and V is TRBV7-2, with D possibly matching TRBD1 (6 bases). Germline CDR1 is SGHTA and CDR2 is FQGNSA. The CDR3 loop spans 17 amino acids. Deletions cut 5 bases from V and 5 bases from J, with 22 bases between. The CDR3 loop is CASSPTDPGQANNEQFF. In DNA, the CDR3 is TGTGCCAGCAGCCCGACAGACCCGGGACAAGCTAACAATGAGCAGTTCTTC. The whole variable domain, remainder taken from reference TRBV7-2 and TRBJ2-1, is GAGVSQSPSNKVTEKGKDVELRCDPISGHTALYWYRQSLGQGLEFLIYFQGNSAPDKSGLPSDRFSAERTGGSVSTLTIQRTQQEDSAVYLCASSPTDPGQANNEQFFGPGTRLTVL.

The V gene is TRBV5-4, the J gene TRBJ2-5, with D tentatively TRBD1 (5 bases). The CDR3 loop spans 12 amino acids. Trimming shortened V by 10 bases and J by 4 bases, and 14 bases separated the two germline ends. Looked up from germline, CDR1 is SGHNT and CDR2 is YYREEE (reference sequence). CDR3 sequence reads: CASSRDRETQYF. CDR3 bases: TGTGCCTCCTCCAGGGATAGAGAGACCCAGTACTTC.

The chain couples TRBV28 to TRBJ1-4; D unresolved. CDR3 length equals 14 residues. Germline V gene sequence: CDR1 MDHEN, CDR2 SYDVKM. Trimming pared 8 bases from V and 0 bases from J, leaving 10 bases between. CDR3 sequence: CASGVGATNEKLFF. The CDR3 bases are TGTGCCAGCGGGGTCGGGGCAACTAATGAAAAACTGTTTTTT.

The chain joins TRBV7-2 to TRBJ2-1; TRBD2 aligns across 11 bases. The V segment lost 5 bases and the J segment 8 bases; nucleotides outside the gene matches: 11. The germline gives CDR1 SGHTA, CDR2 FQGNSA. The CDR3 has 16 amino acids. CDR3 loop: CASSRVTSGRRHEQFF. The CDR3 DNA follows: TGTGCCAGCAGCCGTGTAACTAGCGGGAGAAGGCATGAGCAGTTCTTC.

This rearrangement joins TRBV7-2 to TRBJ1-5; 7 positions agree with TRBD1. CDR1 is SGHTA, CDR2 FQGNSA, per germline. The CDR3 spans 15 residues. V was clipped by 3 bases and J by 3 bases; unmatched bases: 5. The CDR3 reads CASSLGTGANQPQHF. CDR3 bases: TGTGCCAGCAGCTTGGGCACAGGGGCCAATCAGCCCCAGCATTTT.

V is TRBV5-6 and J is TRBJ1-2; D remains ambiguous. Germline V gives CDR1 SGHDT, CDR2 YYEEEE. V lost 4 bases, J lost 4 bases, and 8 bases lay in between. The length of the CDR3 is 12 residues. CDR3 nucleotides: TGTGCCAGCAGCCCGTTTAGCTATGGCTACACCTTC. Residues: CASSPFSYGYTF.

This chain uses TRBV4-2 with TRBJ2-3; weak D call: TRBD1 (7 bases). Germline-derived CDR1 and CDR2 are LGHNA and YNFKEQ. CDR3 length equals 16 residues. The germline V and J ends were trimmed by 0 bases and 3 bases, with 13 bases remaining between them. The CDR3 sequence is CASSQEGRGRTDTQYF. The CDR3 nucleotides read TGTGCCAGCAGCCAAGAGGGCAGGGGGAGGACAGATACGCAGTATTTT.

The gene calls are TRBV7-6 and TRBJ2-1; TRBD2 matches 11 bases. Germline V lookup: CDR1 SGHVS, CDR2 FNYEAQ. The junction had 8 bases not matched to a gene; V was cut back by 6 bases and J by 7 bases. The CDR3 has 15 amino acids. CDR3 coding DNA: TGTGCCAGCAGGGCAACTAGCGGGAGTTTTAATGAGCAGTTCTTC. Amino acids: CASRATSGSFNEQFF.

This chain joins TRBV10-3 and TRBJ2-1, with a possible D match to TRBD1 (5 bases). Trimming cost V 10 bases and J 4 bases, with 17 bases left between them. CDR1 ENHRY and CDR2 SYGVKD come from the germline V gene. This CDR3 contains 14 residues. The CDR3 DNA reads TGTGCCACCATCCAGGGTATCGGTTACAATGAGCAGTTCTTC. It specifies CATIQGIGYNEQFF.

This chain joins TRBV7-9 and TRBJ2-1; 7 bases map to TRBD2. The CDR3 is made up of 16 amino acids. V lost 1 base and J lost 5; bases outside the gene matches: 8. Germline loops: CDR1 SEHNR, CDR2 FQNEAQ (reference sequence). CDR3 bases: TGTGCCAGCAGCTTAGGGCCTAGCGGTGGGGACAATGAGCAGTTCTTC. Translating it yields CASSLGPSGGDNEQFF.